Below are 4 T cell receptor beta chains sequenced from a single sample in a study of a mutant IDH1 vaccine in newly diagnosed glioma. Time point in this sample: week 11, during vaccination. Topical imiquimod was applied with each vaccine dose, which held 300 ug of mutant IDH1 20-mer peptide. Generated by immunoSEQ multiplex PCR, the TCRdb table keeps only in-frame clones and is missing some. In the table there are tens of thousands of clones, around 70% of which are singletons. These receptors' targets are unknown. The source was peripheral blood mononuclear cells (PBMCs), collected from a glioma patient whose treatment included an IDH1 peptide vaccine. The receptor set was obtained from a man between 18 and 35 years old with glioma. Some clones in this sample may be carry-over from other donors' samples.

V gene TRBV6-5 combines with J gene TRBJ1-3, with TRBD1 identical over 8 bases. The CDR3 consists of 14 residues. V was clipped by 6 bases and J by 10 bases; unmatched bases: 11. The germline gives CDR1 MNHEY, CDR2 SVGAGI. The DNA of the CDR3 is TGTGCCAGCAGCCCGGGAACAGGGGGTACTACCATATATTTT. The encoded protein is CASSPGTGGTTIYF.

J is TRBJ2-3 and V is TRBV9; 11 nucleotides line up with TRBD2. CDR1 SGDLS and CDR2 YYNGEE come from the germline V gene. The CDR3 has 18 amino acids. With 0 bases clipped from V and 0 bases from J, the junction kept 6 bases outside the gene matches. The CDR3 DNA sequence: TGTGCCAGCAGCGTAGATACTAGCGGGGGCTATAGCACAGATACGCAGTATTTT. Amino acid sequence: CASSVDTSGGYSTDTQYF.

V and J are TRBV19 and TRBJ2-7; 9 bases agree with TRBD1. The V segment lost 4 bases and the J segment 2 bases; nucleotides outside the gene matches: 9. Germline CDR1 is LNHDA and CDR2 is SQIVND (reference sequence). The CDR3 loop spans 16 amino acids. The DNA for the CDR3 is TGTGCCAGTAGTACGCATCCGGGACAGGGAACCTACGAGCAGTACTTC. It is translated as CASSTHPGQGTYEQYF.

The chain uses TRBV29-1 and TRBJ2-7; 7 nucleotides line up with TRBD2. J was trimmed by 6 bases and V by 4 bases; bases with no gene match: 9. Germline V gene data show CDR1 as SQVTM and CDR2 as ANQGSEA. The CDR3 is made up of 13 amino acids. CDR3 protein: CSVGTSGGGEQYF. Here the CDR3 DNA reads TGCAGCGTTGGTACATCCGGCGGGGGCGAGCAGTACTTC.